This TCR beta chain was captured by sequencing in a study of T-cell reconstitution after alpha-beta-depleted transplantation in children. CDR1 MNHEY and CDR2 SMNVEV come from the germline V gene (reference sequence). V lost 2 bases and J 2 bases, leaving 12 bases between the germline ends. The CDR3 spans 16 residues. In the case of this clonotype: Its specificity is not known.

A library of TCRbeta sequences, prepared with unique molecular identifiers, was generated. TCRdb recomputed calls from the PCR reads with MiXCR, one row per CDR3 protein. Of about 590,000 distinct CDR3 sequences in the sample, 10% to 15% were seen once. Broader study findings: Reportedly, alpha-beta T cells present about two months post-transplant originated from several hundred expanded clones of graft origin. The main origin of T-cell counts and diversity one year after transplant was newly produced T cells. TCRbeta diversity was high at day 60 in some patients (a result of surviving recipient T cells and thymic progenitors).

The source was PBMCs, mostly from graft donor cells, collected 360 days after TCRalphabeta/CD19-depleted stem cell transplant. This receptor was obtained from a male patient aged 5 to 17 who had a stem cell transplant for acute myeloid leukemia, so the T cells may come from the graft donor. The chain joins TRBV27 to TRBJ2-2; D not certain. CDR3 nucleotide sequence: TGTGCCAGCAGTTTAACCCAGCGACCTAACACCGGGGAGCTGTTTTTT. It translates to CASSLTQRPNTGELFF.